Given below is one T cell receptor beta chain in context. The data were taken from a study of blood T cell repertoires in COVID-19. The CDR3 has 14 amino acids. Germline loops: CDR1 LGHDT, CDR2 YNNKEL (reference sequence). The V gene lost 0 bases and the J gene lost 8 bases, with 13 bases spanning the gap. Sequenced by immunoSEQ multiplex PCR; TCRdb stores in-frame clones only, minus some. The sample gives about 320,000 clones, roughly 90% of which show up once; less than 4% is in the top ten. Those enrolled, adults aged roughly 18 to 95 years, came from 24 US areas. Cohort placement rested on clinical history that participants reported themselves. Someone with COVID-19 had been met by exposed participants within 2 weeks before study entry.

This receptor was taken from a woman in her twenties or thirties who had been exposed to COVID-19. The sample was PBMCs or T cells enriched from blood (not recorded which). The chain is built from TRBV3-1 (or the pseudogene TRBV3-2) and TRBJ1-2, with D uncertain. CDR3 DNA sequence: TGTGCCAGCAGCCAAGATCTCAACCTCCGGGGCTACACCTTC. It yields the protein CASSQDLNLRGYTF.